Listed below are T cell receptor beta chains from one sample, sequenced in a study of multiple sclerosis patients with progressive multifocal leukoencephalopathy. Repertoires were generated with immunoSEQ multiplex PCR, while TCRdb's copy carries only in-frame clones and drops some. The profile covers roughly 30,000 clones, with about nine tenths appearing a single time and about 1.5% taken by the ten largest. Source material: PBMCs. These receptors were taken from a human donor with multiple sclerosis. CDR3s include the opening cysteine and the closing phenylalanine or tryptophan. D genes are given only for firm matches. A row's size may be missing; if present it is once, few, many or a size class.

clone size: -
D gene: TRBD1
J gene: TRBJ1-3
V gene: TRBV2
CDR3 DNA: TGTGCCAGCAGGGCCGAGACAGGGGGGAGCGGAAACACCATATATTTT
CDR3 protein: CASRAETGGSGNTIYF

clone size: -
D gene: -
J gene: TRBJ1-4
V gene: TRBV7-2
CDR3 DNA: TGTGCCAGCAGCCGCGACGGACGTAATGAAAAACTGTTTTTT
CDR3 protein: CASSRDGRNEKLFF

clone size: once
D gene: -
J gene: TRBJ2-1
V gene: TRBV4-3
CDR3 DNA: TGCGCCAGCAGCCTACGCGCCGGGACGGGGCTAGGTGAGCAGTTCTTC
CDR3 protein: CASSLRAGTGLGEQFF

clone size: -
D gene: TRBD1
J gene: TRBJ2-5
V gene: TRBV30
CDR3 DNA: TGTGCCGGGAGTCCGGACAGGGGGGGGGAGACCCAGTACTTC
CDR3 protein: CAGSPDRGGETQYF

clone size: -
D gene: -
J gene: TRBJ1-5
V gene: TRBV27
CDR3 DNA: TGTGCCAGCAGTTTTAGCAATCAGCCCCAGCATTTT
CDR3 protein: CASSFSNQPQHF

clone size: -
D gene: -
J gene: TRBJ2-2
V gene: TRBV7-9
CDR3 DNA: TGTGCCAGCAGCTCACAAGCCACCGGGGAGCTGTTTTTT
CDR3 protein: CASSSQATGELFF

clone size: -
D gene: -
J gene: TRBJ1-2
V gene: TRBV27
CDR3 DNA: TGTGCCAGCAGTTCGAGACGAGCTCCCTATGGCTACACCTTC
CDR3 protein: CASSSRRAPYGYTF

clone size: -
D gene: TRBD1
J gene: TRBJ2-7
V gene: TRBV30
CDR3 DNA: TGTGCCTGGAGTGTATGGGACAGCTCCTACGAGCAGTACTTC
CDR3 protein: CAWSVWDSSYEQYF

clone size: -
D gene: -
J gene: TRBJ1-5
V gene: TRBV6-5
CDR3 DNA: TGTGCCAGCAGCTCTAATCAGCCCCAGCATTTT
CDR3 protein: CASSSNQPQHF

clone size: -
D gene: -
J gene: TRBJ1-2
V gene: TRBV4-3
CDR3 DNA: TGCGCCAGCAGCCAGGCCGTGGAAGGGCTCGGTGGCTACACCTTC
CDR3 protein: CASSQAVEGLGGYTF

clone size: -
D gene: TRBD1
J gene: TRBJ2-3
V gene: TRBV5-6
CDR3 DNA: TGTGCCAGCAGCTTGCAGGGGGCGCGGACAGATACGCAGTATTTT
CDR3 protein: CASSLQGARTDTQYF

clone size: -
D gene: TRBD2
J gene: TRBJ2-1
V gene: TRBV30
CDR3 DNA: TGTGCCTTAATTGCACCAGGGAGGGCTGAGCAGTTCTTC
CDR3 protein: CALIAPGRAEQFF

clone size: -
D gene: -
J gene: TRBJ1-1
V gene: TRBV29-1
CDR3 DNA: TGCAGCGTTTCCCACGACAGTTGGGGCGGGGGCAACACTGAAGCTTTCTTT
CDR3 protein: CSVSHDSWGGGNTEAFF

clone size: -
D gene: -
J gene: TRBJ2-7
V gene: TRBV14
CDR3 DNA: TGTGCCAGCAGCAGCCAGGGGTTTATTGACTACGAGCAGTACTTC
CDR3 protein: CASSSQGFIDYEQYF

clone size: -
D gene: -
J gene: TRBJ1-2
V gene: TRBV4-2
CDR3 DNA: TGTGCCAGCAGCCAAGCCGGGAACTATGGCTACACCTTC
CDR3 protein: CASSQAGNYGYTF

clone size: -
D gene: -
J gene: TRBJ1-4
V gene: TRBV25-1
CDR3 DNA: TGTGCCAGCAGTGGCTCGAGAACAACTAATGAAAAACTGTTTTTT
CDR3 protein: CASSGSRTTNEKLFF

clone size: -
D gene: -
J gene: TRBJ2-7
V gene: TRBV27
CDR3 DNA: TGTGCCAGCAGTTTATCGGGGGACGGGTCCTACGAGCAGTACTTC
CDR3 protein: CASSLSGDGSYEQYF

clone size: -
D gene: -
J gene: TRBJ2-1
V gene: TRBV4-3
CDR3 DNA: TGCGCCAGCAGCCTGAACCTAATCAATGAGCAGTTCTTC
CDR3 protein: CASSLNLINEQFF

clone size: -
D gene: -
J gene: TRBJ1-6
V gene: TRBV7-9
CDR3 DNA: TGTGCCAGCAGCTCCCAGGGGAGACAGTTTAATTCACCCCTCCACTTT
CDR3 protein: CASSSQGRQFNSPLHF

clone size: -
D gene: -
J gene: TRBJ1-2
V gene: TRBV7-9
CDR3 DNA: TGTGCCAGCAGCCCCCCTGGGGTAGGGCACTATGGCTACACCTTC
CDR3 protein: CASSPPGVGHYGYTF

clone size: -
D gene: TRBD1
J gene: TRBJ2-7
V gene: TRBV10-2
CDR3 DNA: TGCGCCAGCAGCTCCGGGACAGGGTTCACCTACGAGCAGTACTTC
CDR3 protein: CASSSGTGFTYEQYF